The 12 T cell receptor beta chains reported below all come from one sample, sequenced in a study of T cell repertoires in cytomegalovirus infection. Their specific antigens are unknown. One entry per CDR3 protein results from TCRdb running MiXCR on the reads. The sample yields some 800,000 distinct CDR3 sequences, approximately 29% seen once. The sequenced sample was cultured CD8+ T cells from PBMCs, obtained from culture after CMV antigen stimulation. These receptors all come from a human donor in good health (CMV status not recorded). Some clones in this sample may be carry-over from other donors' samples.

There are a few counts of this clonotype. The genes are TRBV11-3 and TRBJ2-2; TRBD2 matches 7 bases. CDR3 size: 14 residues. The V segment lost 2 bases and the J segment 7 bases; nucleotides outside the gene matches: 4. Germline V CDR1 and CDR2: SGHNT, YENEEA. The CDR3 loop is CASSLSGRDGELFF. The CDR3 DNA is TGTGCCAGCAGCTTATCAGGGAGGGACGGGGAGCTGTTTTTT.

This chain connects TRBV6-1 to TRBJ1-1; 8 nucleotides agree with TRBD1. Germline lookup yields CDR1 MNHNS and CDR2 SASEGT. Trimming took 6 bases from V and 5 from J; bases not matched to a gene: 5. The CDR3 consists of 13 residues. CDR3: CASSEDRVTEAFF. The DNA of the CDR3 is TGTGCCAGCAGCGAGGACAGGGTGACTGAAGCTTTCTTT.

CDR3 region: CASSLGLAGRNEQFF. The CDR3 DNA sequence: TGCGCCAGCAGTCTGGGACTAGCGGGGAGGAATGAGCAGTTCTTC. V usage is TRBV10-2 and J usage is TRBJ2-1; 13 bases map to TRBD2. With V trimmed by 5 bases and J by 7 bases, 5 bases remained unmatched. The CDR3 length is 15 residues. Germline V gene data show CDR1 as WSHSY and CDR2 as SAAADI.

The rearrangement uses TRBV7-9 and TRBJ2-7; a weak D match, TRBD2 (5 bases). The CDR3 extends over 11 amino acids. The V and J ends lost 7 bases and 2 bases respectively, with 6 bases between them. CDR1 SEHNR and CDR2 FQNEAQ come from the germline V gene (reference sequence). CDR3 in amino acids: CASTGTYEQYF. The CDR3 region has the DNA TGTGCCAGCACGGGAACCTACGAGCAGTACTTC.

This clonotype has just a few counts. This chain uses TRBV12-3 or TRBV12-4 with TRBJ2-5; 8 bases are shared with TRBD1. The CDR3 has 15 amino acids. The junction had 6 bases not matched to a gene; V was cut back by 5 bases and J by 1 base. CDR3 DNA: TGTGCCAGCAGTATGATGGGACAGGCCCAAGAGACCCAGTACTTC. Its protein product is CASSMMGQAQETQYF.

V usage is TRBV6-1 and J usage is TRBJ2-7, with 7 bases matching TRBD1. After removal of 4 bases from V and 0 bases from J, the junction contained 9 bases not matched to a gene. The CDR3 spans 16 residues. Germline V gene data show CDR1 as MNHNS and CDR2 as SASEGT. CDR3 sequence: CASSVWTGSLSYEQYF. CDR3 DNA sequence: TGTGCCAGCAGTGTCTGGACAGGCTCCCTCTCCTACGAGCAGTACTTC.

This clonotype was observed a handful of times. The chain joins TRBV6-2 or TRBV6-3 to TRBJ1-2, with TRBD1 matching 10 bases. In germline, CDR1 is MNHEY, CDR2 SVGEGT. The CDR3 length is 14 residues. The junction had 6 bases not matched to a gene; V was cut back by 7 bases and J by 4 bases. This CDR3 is CASNSGTGVYGYTF. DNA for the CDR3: TGTGCCAGCAACTCCGGGACAGGGGTCTATGGCTACACCTTC.

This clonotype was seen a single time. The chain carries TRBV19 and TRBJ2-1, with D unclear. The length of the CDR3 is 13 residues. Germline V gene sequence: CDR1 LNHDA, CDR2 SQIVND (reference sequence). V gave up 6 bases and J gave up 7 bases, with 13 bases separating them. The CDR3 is CASRGNWENEQFF. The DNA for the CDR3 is TGTGCCAGTAGAGGAAATTGGGAAAATGAGCAGTTCTTC.

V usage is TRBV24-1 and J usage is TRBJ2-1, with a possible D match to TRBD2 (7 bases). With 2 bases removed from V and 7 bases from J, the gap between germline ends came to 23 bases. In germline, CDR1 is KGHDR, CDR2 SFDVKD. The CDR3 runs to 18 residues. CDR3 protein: CATSDSSGGGSGRNEQFF. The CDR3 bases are TGTGCCACCAGTGATTCCTCGGGCGGGGGCTCCGGGAGGAATGAGCAGTTCTTC.

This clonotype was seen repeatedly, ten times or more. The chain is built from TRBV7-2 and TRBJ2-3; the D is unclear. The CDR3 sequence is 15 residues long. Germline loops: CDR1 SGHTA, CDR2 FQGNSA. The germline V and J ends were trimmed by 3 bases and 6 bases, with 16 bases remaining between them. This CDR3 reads CASSFYSSSTDTQYF. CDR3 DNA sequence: TGTGCCAGCAGCTTTTACTCCTCGTCCACGGATACGCAGTATTTT.

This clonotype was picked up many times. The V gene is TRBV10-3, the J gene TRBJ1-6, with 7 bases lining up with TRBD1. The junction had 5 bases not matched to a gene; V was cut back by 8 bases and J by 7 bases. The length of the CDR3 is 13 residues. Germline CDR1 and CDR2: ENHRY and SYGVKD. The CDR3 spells CAIGRDSNSPLHF. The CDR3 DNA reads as TGTGCCATCGGTCGGGACAGCAATTCACCCCTCCACTTT.

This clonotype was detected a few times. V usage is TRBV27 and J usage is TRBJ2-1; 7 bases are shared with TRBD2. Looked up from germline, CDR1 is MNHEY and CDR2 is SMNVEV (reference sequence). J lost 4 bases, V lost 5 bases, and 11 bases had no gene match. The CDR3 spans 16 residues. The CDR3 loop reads CASSLLASGKYNEQFF. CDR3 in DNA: TGTGCCAGCAGTCTGCTGGCTAGCGGAAAGTACAATGAGCAGTTCTTC.